This TCR beta chain was profiled in a study of blood T cells in healthy people across ages (dated by TCRdb to the mid-2010s). Regarding the complete study: In model experiments, roughly one uniquely barcoded TCR beta cDNA molecule per two T cells was captured by template switching. Using deep sequencing normalized with unique cDNA molecular identifiers, the study measured how TCR beta repertoire diversity changes with age. The donors were divided into four age groups: young (average around 15 years), middle-aged (approximately 39), aged (approximately 64) and long-lived (roughly 86). To avoid experimental bias, donors of different ages were distributed randomly across sequencing lanes. For two donors (one aged 18 to 30 and one aged 80 or older), the study analyzed two additional independent replicas of 1 million unique cDNA reads from the same blood draw.

Summary of the overall study and its limitations: Observed TCR beta diversity per million T cells fell roughly linearly with age, and a significant reduction was already apparent by age roughly 40. Compared with the aged group, more naive CD4+ T cells, fewer expanded clones and increased TCR diversity were shown by the long-lived group, suggesting age selection. Because profiling used bulk unsorted PBMCs, naive and antigen-experienced compartments could not be compared conclusively. Estimates of total diversity based on one million sequenced T cells were considered lower bounds and underestimates. There was a strong correlation between observed TCR beta diversity and the percentage of naive T cells measured by flow cytometry. Because the CMV infection status of the donors was unknown, age-related changes in expanded clonotypes may potentially have been confounded.

Libraries came from 5' RACE. Instrument used: Illumina HiSeq 2500. A second 7 to 11 cycle PCR used a sample-barcoded 5' primer and a J-beta primer mix. A template-switch 5' adaptor carrying 12 random nucleotides introduced a unique molecular identifier onto each TCR beta cDNA molecule. Each sample yielded at least 3 million CDR3-containing paired-end reads. All of the RNA was converted into first-strand cDNA using the Mint cDNA synthesis kit, with a TRBC-specific oligonucleotide serving as the primer. Following uracil-DNA glycosylase treatment, a first 18-cycle PCR with universal primers M1SS and BC2_uni_R was performed on all cDNA. The original methods were these. For normalization, 1 million high-quality reads were randomly selected from each sample, with every read carrying a distinct molecular identifier. Instead of being binned into consensus sequences, reads with shared molecular identifiers were discarded. CDR3 identification, clonotype clustering and error correction used MiTCR with a Q25 quality threshold and the strictest error-elimination algorithm. A nonparametric unseen species model with Euler transformation was used to estimate a lower bound on total TCR beta diversity. The public reads were quality trimmed at Q25 with fastp and then assembled into clones with MiXCR by TCRdb, keeping productive beta chains. CDR3 protein duplicates are merged, each entry listing the most common genes and DNA. TCRdb, not the original authors, processed these V and J calls. The sample has 650,000 to 700,000 distinct CDR3 sequences on record, around 52% of them singletons. The top ten clonotypes cover roughly 12% of the sample.

This clonotype was counted only a few times. Its antigen remains undetermined. No much larger clone exists at a distance of one base, and base qualities are not known. The CDR3, cysteine through phenylalanine, is 15 amino acids long. The only DNA kept is the CDR3, 45 bases in frame from the first base. From a lookup of the germline V gene, CDR1 and CDR2 are SGDLS and YYNGEE. Cut back by 1 base and 4 bases, the V and J ends lie 12 bases apart. The donors were some 36 Caucasian individuals from Russia, aged roughly 6 to 100 years, who were systemically healthy. Approximately 10 milliliters of peripheral blood were collected from each donor into EDTA-treated Vacutainer tubes. PBMCs were isolated by Ficoll-Paque density-gradient centrifugation, with at least 6 million obtained per sample. Total RNA was extracted from PBMCs with Trizol reagent, with at least 6 micrograms obtained per sample. Naive CD45RAhigh/CD27high T cell percentages were measured by flow cytometry on a PBMC aliquot from every donor.

The rearrangement combines TRBV9 with TRBJ2-1, with TRBD2 tentatively as D gene (5 bases match). This clonotype was obtained from a woman older than 75 in good health. The sample consisted of blood. CDR3 region: CASSVSSGTYNEQFF. The DNA reads TGTGCCAGCAGCGTATCGAGCGGCACGTACAATGAGCAGTTCTTC.